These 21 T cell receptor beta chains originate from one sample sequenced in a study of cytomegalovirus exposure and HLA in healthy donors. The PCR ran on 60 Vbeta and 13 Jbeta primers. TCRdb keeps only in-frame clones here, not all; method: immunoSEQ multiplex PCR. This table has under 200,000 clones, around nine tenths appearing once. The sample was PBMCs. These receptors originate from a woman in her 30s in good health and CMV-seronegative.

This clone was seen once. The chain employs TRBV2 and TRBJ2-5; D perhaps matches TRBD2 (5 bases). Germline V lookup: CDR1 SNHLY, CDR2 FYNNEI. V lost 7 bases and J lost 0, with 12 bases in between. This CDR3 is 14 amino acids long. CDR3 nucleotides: TGTGCCAGCATGGTGGGGAGAAACCAAGAGACCCAGTACTTC. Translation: CASMVGRNQETQYF.

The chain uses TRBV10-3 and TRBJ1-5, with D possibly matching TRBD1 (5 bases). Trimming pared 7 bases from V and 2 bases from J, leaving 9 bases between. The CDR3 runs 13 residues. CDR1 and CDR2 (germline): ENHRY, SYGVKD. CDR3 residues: CAITGYGNQPQHF. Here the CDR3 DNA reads TGTGCCATCACAGGGTACGGCAATCAGCCCCAGCATTTT.

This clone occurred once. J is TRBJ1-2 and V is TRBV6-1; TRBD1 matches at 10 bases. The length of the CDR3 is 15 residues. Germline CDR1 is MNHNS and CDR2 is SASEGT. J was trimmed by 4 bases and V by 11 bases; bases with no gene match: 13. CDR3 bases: TGTGCCGGAGGGGGACAGGGGTCCCCTCTCTATGGCTACACCTTC. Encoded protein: CAGGGQGSPLYGYTF.

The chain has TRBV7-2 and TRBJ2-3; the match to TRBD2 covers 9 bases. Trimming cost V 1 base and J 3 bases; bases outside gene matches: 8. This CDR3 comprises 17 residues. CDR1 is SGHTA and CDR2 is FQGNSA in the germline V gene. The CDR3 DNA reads TGTGCCAGCAGCTTAGGGGGCAGCGGGAGGTGGACAGATACGCAGTATTTT. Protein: CASSLGGSGRWTDTQYF.

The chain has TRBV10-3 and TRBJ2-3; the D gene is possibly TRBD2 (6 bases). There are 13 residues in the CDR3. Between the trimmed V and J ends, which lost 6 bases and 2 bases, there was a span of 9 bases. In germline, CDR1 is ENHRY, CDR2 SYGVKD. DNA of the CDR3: TGTGCCATCAGGGGGGAGGTCACAGATACGCAGTATTTT. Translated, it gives CAIRGEVTDTQYF.

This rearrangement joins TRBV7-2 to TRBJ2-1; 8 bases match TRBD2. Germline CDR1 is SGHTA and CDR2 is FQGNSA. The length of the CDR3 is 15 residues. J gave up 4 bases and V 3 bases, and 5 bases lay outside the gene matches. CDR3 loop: CASSLDRGGYNEQFF. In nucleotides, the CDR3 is TGTGCCAGCAGCTTGGACCGGGGGGGGTACAATGAGCAGTTCTTC.

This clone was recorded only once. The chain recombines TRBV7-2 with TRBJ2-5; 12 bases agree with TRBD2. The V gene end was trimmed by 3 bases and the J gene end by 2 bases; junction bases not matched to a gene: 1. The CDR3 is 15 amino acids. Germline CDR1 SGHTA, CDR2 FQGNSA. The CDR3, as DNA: TGTGCCAGCAGCTTGCTAGCGGGGGGGCAAGAGACCCAGTACTTC. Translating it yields CASSLLAGGQETQYF.

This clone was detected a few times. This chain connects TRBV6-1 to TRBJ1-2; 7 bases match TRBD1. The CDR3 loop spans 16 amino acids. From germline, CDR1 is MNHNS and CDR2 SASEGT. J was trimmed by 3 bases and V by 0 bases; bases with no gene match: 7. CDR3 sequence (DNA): TGTGCCAGCAGTGAAGCAATAGGGGGCGCTGACTATGGCTACACCTTC. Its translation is CASSEAIGGADYGYTF.

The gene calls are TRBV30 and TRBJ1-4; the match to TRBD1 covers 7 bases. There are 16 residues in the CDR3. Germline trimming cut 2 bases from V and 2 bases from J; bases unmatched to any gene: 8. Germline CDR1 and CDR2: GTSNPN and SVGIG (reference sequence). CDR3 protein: CAWSPDRVFTNEKLFF. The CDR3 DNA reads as TGTGCCTGGAGTCCCGACAGGGTGTTTACTAATGAAAAACTGTTTTTT.

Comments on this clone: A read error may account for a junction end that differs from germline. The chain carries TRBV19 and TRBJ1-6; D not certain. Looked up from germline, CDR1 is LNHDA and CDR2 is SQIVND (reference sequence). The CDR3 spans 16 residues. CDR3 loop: CASSILGSSYNSPLHF. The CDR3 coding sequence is TGTGCCAGTAGTATTCTGGGCAGCTCCTATAATTCCCCCCTCCACTTT. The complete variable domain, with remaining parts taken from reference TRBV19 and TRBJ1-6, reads DGGITQSPKYLFRKEGQNVTLSCEQNLNHDAMYWYRQDPGQGLRLIYYSQIVNDFQKGDIAEGYSVSREKKESFPLTVTSAQKNPTAFYLCASSILGSSYNSPLHFGNGTRLTVT.

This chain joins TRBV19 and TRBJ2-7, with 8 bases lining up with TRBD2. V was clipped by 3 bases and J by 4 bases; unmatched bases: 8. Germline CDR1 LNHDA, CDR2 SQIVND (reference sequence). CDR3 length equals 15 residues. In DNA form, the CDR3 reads TGTGCCAGTAGTATCCAGGCGGGAGGAAGGTACGAGCAGTACTTC. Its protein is CASSIQAGGRYEQYF.

CDR3 nucleotide sequence: TGTGCCAGCAGCTCCCCTTCCTACGAGCAGTACTTC. It codes for CASSSPSYEQYF. The chain links TRBV7-2 to TRBJ2-7; D gene uncertain. This CDR3 is 12 amino acids long. Trimming cost V 4 bases and J 1 base, with 5 bases left between them. Germline CDR1 and CDR2: SGHTA and FQGNSA.

CDR3 DNA sequence: TGTGCCAGTAGTAAAGGGGGAGATTTTTACAATGAGCAGTTCTTC. This encodes CASSKGGDFYNEQFF. The chain joins TRBV19 to TRBJ2-1; perhaps TRBD1 as D (6 bases). The CDR3 is 15 residues long. Trimming shortened V by 4 bases and J by 4 bases, and 14 bases separated the two germline ends. Germline V gene sequence: CDR1 LNHDA, CDR2 SQIVND (reference sequence).

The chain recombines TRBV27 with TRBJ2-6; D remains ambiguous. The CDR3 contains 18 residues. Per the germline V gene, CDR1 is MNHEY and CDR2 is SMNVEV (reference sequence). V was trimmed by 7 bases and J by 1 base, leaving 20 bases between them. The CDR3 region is CASTFRILSRSGANVLTF. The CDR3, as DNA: TGTGCCAGCACTTTCAGGATACTTTCCCGTTCTGGGGCCAACGTCCTGACTTTC.

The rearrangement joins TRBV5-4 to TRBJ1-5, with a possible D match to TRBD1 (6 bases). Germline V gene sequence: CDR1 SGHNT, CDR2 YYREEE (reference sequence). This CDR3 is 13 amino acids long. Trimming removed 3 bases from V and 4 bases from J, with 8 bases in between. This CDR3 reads CASSSDRNQPQHF. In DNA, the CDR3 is TGTGCCAGCAGCTCGGACAGAAATCAGCCCCAGCATTTT.

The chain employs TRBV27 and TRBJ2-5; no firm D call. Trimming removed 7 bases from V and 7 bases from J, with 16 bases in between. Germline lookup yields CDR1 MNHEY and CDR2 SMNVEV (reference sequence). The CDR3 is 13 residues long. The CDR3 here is CASMASAVGTQYF. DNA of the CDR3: TGTGCCAGCATGGCCAGCGCGGTGGGGACCCAGTACTTC.

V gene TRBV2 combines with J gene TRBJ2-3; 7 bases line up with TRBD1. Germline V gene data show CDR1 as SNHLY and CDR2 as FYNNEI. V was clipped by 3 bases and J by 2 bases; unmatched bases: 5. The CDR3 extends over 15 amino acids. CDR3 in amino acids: CASSEPGQFTDTQYF. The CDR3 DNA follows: TGTGCCAGCAGTGAGCCGGGACAGTTCACAGATACGCAGTATTTT.

For the CDR3, the DNA is TGTGCCAGCAGCTCCGGACAGGGGGTGTACAATGAGCAGTTCTTC. Translated: CASSSGQGVYNEQFF. The chain employs TRBV5-4 and TRBJ2-1; TRBD1 matches 10 bases. V gave up 3 bases and J gave up 4 bases; unmatched junction bases: 4. Germline CDR1 is SGHNT and CDR2 is YYREEE (reference sequence). This CDR3 has 15 amino acids.

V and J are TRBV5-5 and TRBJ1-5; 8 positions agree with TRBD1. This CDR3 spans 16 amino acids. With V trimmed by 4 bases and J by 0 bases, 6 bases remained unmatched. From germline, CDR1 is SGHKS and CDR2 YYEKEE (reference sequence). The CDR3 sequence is CASSLTGGDSNQPQHF. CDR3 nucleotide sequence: TGTGCCAGCAGCCTTACAGGGGGTGATAGCAATCAGCCCCAGCATTTT.

The CDR3 nucleotides are TGTGCCAGCAGCCTCCTCCGGGACTACCGGGAGCAGTACTTC. Protein sequence: CASSLLRDYREQYF. The rearrangement links TRBV5-8 to TRBJ2-5, with 7 bases identical to TRBD2. The CDR3 loop spans 14 amino acids. The germline CDR1 and CDR2 sequences are SGHTS and YDEGEE. Germline trimming cut 4 bases from V and 11 bases from J; bases unmatched to any gene: 14. Full variable domain (missing parts from reference TRBV5-8 and TRBJ2-5): EAGVTQSPTHLIKTRGQQATLRCSPISGHTSVYWYQQALGLGLQFLLWYDEGEERNRGNFPPRFSGRQFPNYSSELNVNALELEDSALYLCASSLLRDYREQYFGPGTRLLVL.

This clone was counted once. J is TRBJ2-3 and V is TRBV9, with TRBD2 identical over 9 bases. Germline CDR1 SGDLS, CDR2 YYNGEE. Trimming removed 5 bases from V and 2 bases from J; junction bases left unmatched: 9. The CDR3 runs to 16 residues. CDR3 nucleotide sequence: TGTGCCAGCAGTTCCTTAGCGGGGGCCCCCACAGATACGCAGTATTTT. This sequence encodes CASSSLAGAPTDTQYF.